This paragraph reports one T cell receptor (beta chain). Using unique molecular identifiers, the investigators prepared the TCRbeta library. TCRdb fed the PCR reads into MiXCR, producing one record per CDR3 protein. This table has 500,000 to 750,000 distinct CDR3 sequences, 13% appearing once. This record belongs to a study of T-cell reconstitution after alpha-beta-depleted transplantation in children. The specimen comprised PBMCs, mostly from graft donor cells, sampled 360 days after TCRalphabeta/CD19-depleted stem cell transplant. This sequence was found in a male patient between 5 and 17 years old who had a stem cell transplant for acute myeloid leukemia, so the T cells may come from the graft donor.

The chain's CDR3 is CASSLFRRGELFF. Here the CDR3 DNA reads TGTGCCAGCAGCTTATTCCGCCGAGGGGAGCTGTTTTTT. J is TRBJ2-2 and V is TRBV7-3; D ambiguous. Germline-derived CDR1 and CDR2 are SGHTA and FQGTGA. The germline V and J ends were trimmed by 2 bases and 8 bases, with 9 bases remaining between them. The CDR3 length is 13 residues.